Here is one TCR beta chain with its context. The antigen it recognizes is unknown. No base quality information exists; no much larger clone differs at one position. The immunoSEQ hsTCRB v3.0 assay was used at survey level resolution to sequence the TRB variable region. A depth of roughly 35,000-55,000 T-cell genomes per sample was targeted for TRB sequencing. TRB libraries were pooled and sequenced on an Illumina MiSeq using a v3 150-cycle kit. Regarding the original processing steps: Repertoire analysis was run in R within a reproducible Nextflow workflow that covered QC, data transformation and analysis. LymphoSeq2, an R package for exploring AIRR-Seq data, was used to implement custom analyses. After excluding a handful of samples that yielded fewer than 5000 total TRB sequences, fewer than 200 HIV repertoires remained for analysis. Among the roughly 200 retained HIV repertoires, 55 to 65 were collected before ART initiation and about 130 were collected after ART initiation. Repertoires were downsampled to 5000 TRB nucleotide sequences, and summary statistics were averaged over 100 downsampling iterations. The analysis kept only TRB sequences whose CDR3 regions were at least seven amino acids long. Diversity was assessed using a clonality score derived from Shannon entropy and using the Gini coefficient. In the repertoire networks, any two of the top 5000 CDR3 amino acid sequences were linked whenever the two sequences differed by an edit distance of one. For TRB CDR3 amino acid sequences, antigen specificity groups and MHC restriction were predicted with GLIPH2. CDR3 amino acid sequences were matched against VDJdb and McPAS-TCR to flag known CMV, EBV, HIV or tissue antigen associations. Pre-ART, post-ART and control groups were compared with Wilcoxon signed-rank tests and Holm-Bonferroni correction. Entries here come from immuneACCESS through TCRdb and include only in-frame sequences with V and J called. Some clones fail to appear in such tables; in the studies checked, an unresolved V gene covers under half of the shortfall, and the cause of the remainder is unknown. That table is the source of V, J and clone size, and D and trimming were worked out from the DNA. The sample table shows more than 45,000 clones, and approximately 79% are seen once. Roughly 3% of the sample is taken by the ten largest.

The data originate from a study of long-term antiretroviral therapy in people with HIV (dated by TCRdb to between 2021 and 2022). In terms of the full investigation: The earliest samples were collected roughly a decade before the 2015 WHO recommendation for immediate ART, at a time when ART was usually postponed until CD4 counts fell. No cross-contamination during QIAcube processing turned up in test extractions that ran a monoclonal T-cell line alongside around 32 polyclonal samples. Whether ART initiation and durable HIV suppression were associated with changes in peripheral blood TRB repertoire composition and diversity was tested in a retrospective serial study. Eleven of the 30 participants with HIV were female. The cohort contributed about 180 cryopreserved PBMC samples from fewer than 35 adults with confirmed HIV infection, collected serially over a mean of approximately 6 years (range 1-12).

As encoded in the germline V gene, CDR1 is SNHLY while CDR2 is FYNNEI. Trimming takes 5 bases off V and 5 bases off J; junction bases not matched to a gene: 12. The cysteine opens and the phenylalanine closes a CDR3 of 16 amino acids. Solely the CDR3 DNA is kept, with 48 bases framed from the first base. Results and caveats for the whole study, not just this receptor: Owing to limited PBMC availability, only the TCR beta chain was sequenced, without alpha chain pairing. Narrower CDR3 length ranges were observed in HIV repertoires than in controls, and an antigen-experienced repertoire with only a slight naive shift after ART was suggested by the network structure. Inferences about post-ART repertoire changes were limited because no data were available on ART adherence, viral resistance or therapy changes. Starting ART was linked to a significant rise in TRB diversity, yet even with long-term ART the diversity remained significantly lower than in transplant donor controls. Samples dated from the mid-2000s to the late 2010s, and the ART regimens used may be less effective than current ones. Expanded TRB clones identified before ART initiation dominated the repertoire at all time points, although this dominance fluctuated and declined in many PLHIV after ART. Unsorted PBMC were profiled instead of sorted CD4+ and CD8+ T cells because pre-ART samples had limited cell numbers.

To be included, a participant needed at least one PBMC sample from before ART initiation plus at least two post-ART samples. Every participant with HIV received treatment in the United States of America. Before DNA extraction, cryopreserved samples containing roughly 1-11 million PBMC were thawed and washed. At the time of the earliest PBMC sample for each participant with HIV, ages ranged from about 23 to 60 years. Each participant contributed PBMC samples from 1-4 timepoints before ART initiation and 2-8 timepoints after ART initiation, with a median of 7 samples. Serial HIV viral load, CD4+ T-cell count, ART history and demographic data were obtained for every participant. Genomic DNA was extracted from unsorted PBMC with a Qiagen kit on a QIAcube, processed in batches of 12 samples.

The sample here was unsorted PBMCs, taken 0.8 years after starting antiretroviral therapy. The receptor chain draws on TRBV2 and TRBJ2-5, with 9 central nucleotides matching TRBD1. This receptor was identified in a woman aged 18-29 years with HIV. The CDR3 is CASSKHYMGQGETQYF. At the DNA level, the sequence is TGTGCCAGCAGTAAACACTACATGGGACAGGGCGAGACCCAGTACTTC.